A single sample gave rise to the 28 T cell receptor beta chains below, sequenced in a study of T cells in Graves' hyperthyroidism and ophthalmopathy. The CDR3 regions of TCR beta were amplified from RNA transcripts. In the first-round RT-PCR of the TCR CDR3, the HTBI primer set was used. One entry per CDR3 protein results from TCRdb running MiXCR on the multiplex PCR reads. Here the sample spans about 400,000 distinct CDR3 sequences, nearly 15% being singletons. Sequencing was done on a sample of blood. Every receptor here comes from a woman aged 60 to 75 with Graves' ophthalmopathy.

Ten or more counts support this clonotype. V is TRBV24-1 and J is TRBJ2-1; unclear D gene. Germline lookup yields CDR1 KGHDR and CDR2 SFDVKD. V was clipped by 5 bases and J by 5 bases, with 6 bases between them. The CDR3 has 12 amino acids. CDR3 bases: TGTGCCACCAGTGGATTAAACAATGAGCAGTTCTTC. Translated, it gives CATSGLNNEQFF.

The chain has TRBV6-1 and TRBJ1-1, with 8 positions matching TRBD1. The V gene end was trimmed by 4 bases and the J gene end by 4 bases; junction bases not matched to a gene: 8. CDR3 size: 15 residues. CDR1 and CDR2 (germline): MNHNS, SASEGT. CDR3 region: CASSVLRGRGTEAFF. The CDR3 bases are TGTGCCAGCAGTGTTCTCAGGGGGCGCGGCACTGAAGCTTTCTTT.

This clonotype was recorded many times. V gene TRBV20-1 combines with J gene TRBJ2-7, with D uncertain. V shed 1 base and J shed 2 bases, with 18 bases lying between them. Germline V gene data show CDR1 as DFQATT and CDR2 as SNEGSKA (reference sequence). There are 16 residues in the CDR3. CDR3 DNA sequence: TGCAGTGCTAGAGGGGCGCCGAGTGGAAACCCCTACGAGCAGTACTTC. Translation: CSARGAPSGNPYEQYF.

The chain joins TRBV15 to TRBJ1-6, with D hard to call. The CDR3 totals 13 residues. With 2 bases removed from V and 12 bases from J, the gap between germline ends came to 11 bases. Germline CDR1 and CDR2: LNHNV and YYDKDF (reference sequence). The CDR3 spells CATSRPDSQPLHF. The CDR3, as DNA: TGTGCCACCAGCAGACCGGACTCCCAACCCCTCCACTTT.

There are many counts of this clonotype. This sequence joins TRBV5-1 and TRBJ1-3, with D uncertain. The CDR3 consists of 12 residues. Trimming took 2 bases from V and 4 from J, leaving 4 bases between them. Per germline, CDR1 SGHRS and CDR2 YFSETQ. The CDR3 is CASSFEGNTIYF. In nucleotides, the CDR3 is TGCGCCAGCAGCTTTGAGGGAAACACCATATATTTT.

This clonotype was detected many times. The J gene is TRBJ2-7, the V gene TRBV6-1; D is unresolved. V shed 1 base and J shed 9 bases, with 13 bases lying between them. Germline loops: CDR1 MNHNS, CDR2 SASEGT. The CDR3 length is 13 residues. The CDR3 sequence is CASSEGVTYAQYF. The CDR3 DNA is TGTGCCAGCAGTGAAGGGGTCACCTATGCGCAGTACTTC.

The V call is TRBV5-4, the J call TRBJ2-5, with D perhaps given as TRBD1 or TRBD2 (5 bases each). The V end lost 7 bases, the J end lost 2 bases, and 15 bases lay between the germline ends. The CDR3 is 14 amino acids. CDR1 and CDR2 from the germline V gene are SGHNT and YYREEE (reference sequence). CDR3 nucleotides: TGTGCCAGCGGCCTTCAGGGCGGGCAAGAGACCCAGTACTTC. This translates into CASGLQGGQETQYF.

This clonotype has ten or more counts. This chain connects TRBV20-1 to TRBJ2-1; 8 nucleotides line up with TRBD1. Germline V lookup: CDR1 DFQATT, CDR2 SNEGSKA (reference sequence). The CDR3 contains 13 residues. V lost 4 bases to trimming and J lost 10 bases; unmatched junction nucleotides: 9. CDR3 protein: CSATGTGPLEQFF. CDR3 DNA sequence: TGCAGTGCTACCGGGACAGGCCCTCTAGAGCAGTTCTTC.

This clonotype was detected many times. This rearrangement joins TRBV2 to TRBJ2-1; D is perhaps TRBD2 (5 bases). This CDR3 comprises 13 residues. The V gene lost 5 bases and the J gene lost 3 bases, with 8 bases spanning the gap. Germline lookup yields CDR1 SNHLY and CDR2 FYNNEI. CDR3 in DNA: TGTGCCAGCAGTTTAGCGTTCTACAATGAGCAGTTCTTC. Translating it yields CASSLAFYNEQFF. The entire variable domain, with the rest obtained from reference TRBV2 and TRBJ2-1, is as follows: EPEVTQTPSHQVTQMGQEVILRCVPISNHLYFYWYRQILGQKVEFLVSFYNNEISEKSEIFDDQFSVERPDGSNFTLKIRSTKLEDSAMYFCASSLAFYNEQFFGPGTRLTVL.

Notes on this clonotype: A much more abundant neighbour one base away suggests this may be a read error. V gene TRBV5-1 combines with J gene TRBJ2-5; TRBD2 aligns across 11 bases. The germline CDR1 and CDR2 sequences are SGHRS and YFSETQ. This CDR3 has 16 residues. Trimming took 4 bases from V and 1 from J; bases not matched to a gene: 6. CDR3 nucleotides: TGCGCCAGCAGCCAGGGACTAGCGGAACGCCAAGAGACCCAGTACTTC. Translation: CASSQGLAERQETQYF.

This clonotype came up a few times. The chain uses TRBV20-1 and TRBJ2-5; perhaps TRBD2 as D (5 bases). CDR1 and CDR2 from the germline V gene are DFQATT and SNEGSKA (reference sequence). The CDR3 runs to 15 residues. The V end lost 6 bases, the J end lost 2 bases, and 19 bases lay between the germline ends. The CDR3 region is CSARDVIARQETQYF. The DNA for the CDR3 is TGCAGTGCAAGGGATGTCATAGCGCGACAAGAGACCCAGTACTTC.

In this sample, this clonotype turned up many times. This chain connects TRBV6-1 to TRBJ2-1; 9 bases line up with TRBD2. V dropped 8 bases and J dropped 6; count of bases not matched to a gene: 8. This CDR3 is 14 amino acids long. Germline V lookup: CDR1 MNHNS, CDR2 SASEGT. Here the CDR3 reads CASALLAGGNEQFF. The CDR3 nucleotides read TGTGCCAGCGCCTTACTAGCGGGTGGCAATGAGCAGTTCTTC.

The chain links TRBV30 to TRBJ2-2; TRBD1 might be the D (5 bases). Germline CDR1 and CDR2: GTSNPN and SVGIG (reference sequence). The V and J ends lost 0 bases and 6 bases respectively, with 8 bases between them. This CDR3 is 13 amino acids long. CDR3 nucleotides: TGTGCCTGGAGTGTAGGGGCTCCCGGGGAGCTGTTTTTT. It encodes CAWSVGAPGELFF. The full variable domain, rest sourced from reference TRBV30 and TRBJ2-2, is SQTIHQWPATLVQPVGSPLSLECTVEGTSNPNLYWYRQAAGRGLQLLFYSVGIGQISSEVPQNLSASRPQDRQFILSSKKLLLSDSGFYLCAWSVGAPGELFFGEGSRLTVL.

The J gene is TRBJ1-5, the V gene TRBV20-1, with TRBD1 as a possible D gene (5 bases). The CDR3 contains 14 residues. Germline CDR1 and CDR2: DFQATT and SNEGSKA (reference sequence). Trimming took 3 bases from V and 5 from J, leaving 14 bases between them. For the CDR3, the DNA is TGCAGTGCTAGCAGCGGGGCTGCCGATCAGCCCCAGCATTTT. This encodes CSASSGAADQPQHF.

This clonotype was observed many times. The chain uses TRBV7-9 and TRBJ2-5; 10 nucleotides match TRBD2. Germline CDR1 is SEHNR and CDR2 is FQNEAQ (reference sequence). CDR3 size: 14 residues. Unmatched junction bases numbered 1, after V lost 2 bases and J lost 4 bases. CDR3 nucleotides: TGTGCCAGCAGCTTAATAGCGGGAGGAGAGACCCAGTACTTC. Residues: CASSLIAGGETQYF.

Worth noting for this clonotype: A junction boundary mismatches the germline segment, possibly from a read error. The chain links TRBV12-3 or TRBV12-4 to TRBJ2-7; TRBD2 might be the D (5 bases). The CDR3 runs 13 residues. CDR3 nucleotide sequence: TGTGCCAGCGAGCGGACGGAGACCTACGAGCGGTACTTC. This gives the protein CASERTETYERYF.

There are many counts of this clonotype. The CDR3 DNA is TGTGCCAGTGGGACTAGCGGGAACCTAGGAGATACGCAGTATTTT. Protein sequence: CASGTSGNLGDTQYF. The chain carries TRBV27 and TRBJ2-3; 13 nucleotides align to TRBD2. V lost 9 bases, J lost 5 bases, and 8 bases stayed unmatched. The CDR3 totals 15 residues. Germline V gene sequence: CDR1 MNHEY, CDR2 SMNVEV (reference sequence).

In this sample, this clonotype turned up many times. The DNA of the CDR3 is TGTGCCAGCAGTGAACAGGGGGCGAAGAACACTGAAGCTTTCTTT. This codes for CASSEQGAKNTEAFF. The chain couples TRBV2 to TRBJ1-1, with TRBD1 matching 8 bases. This CDR3 contains 15 residues. With V trimmed by 2 bases and J by 1 base, 3 bases remained unmatched. CDR1 SNHLY and CDR2 FYNNEI come from the germline V gene.

This clonotype showed up many times. The V gene is TRBV6-1, the J gene TRBJ2-3; 9 positions agree with TRBD2. Germline V CDR1 and CDR2: MNHNS, SASEGT. V was clipped by 7 bases and J by 4 bases; unmatched bases: 9. The CDR3 has 15 amino acids. The DNA for the CDR3 is TGTGCCAGCACCCTTAGCGGGAGAGGTTCAGATACGCAGTATTTT. The encoded protein is CASTLSGRGSDTQYF.

This clonotype was recorded once. A much larger clone lies one base from this, so it may be a read error. V is TRBV6-2 or TRBV6-3 and J is TRBJ2-5, with D perhaps matching TRBD1 (6 bases). CDR1 and CDR2 from the germline V gene are MNHEY and SVGEGT. Between the trimmed V and J ends, which lost 10 bases and 1 base, there was a span of 16 bases. CDR3 size: 14 residues. The chain's CDR3 is CANTYDRPQETQYF. The CDR3 DNA follows: TGTGCCAACACCTACGACAGGCCCCAAGAGACCCAGTACTTC.

This clonotype was picked up a small number of times. This chain links TRBV3-1 with TRBJ2-7; TRBD2 matches at 11 bases. This CDR3 spans 15 amino acids. V trimming: 2 bases; J trimming: 7 bases; junction bases outside the gene matches: 7. Germline assignment: CDR1 LGHDT and CDR2 YNNKEL (reference sequence). CDR3 residues: CASSQIAGGPSEQYF. The CDR3, as DNA: TGTGCCAGCAGCCAAATAGCGGGAGGGCCGAGTGAGCAGTACTTC.

The sample holds many counts of this clonotype. The rearrangement uses TRBV12-3 or TRBV12-4 and TRBJ2-1; tentative D call: TRBD1 (5 bases). The V and J ends lost 6 bases and 10 bases respectively, with 10 bases between them. The CDR3 has 11 residues. The CDR3 loop reads CASSPRTEQFF. The CDR3 bases are TGTGCCAGCAGCCCCCGGACAGAGCAGTTCTTC.

V usage is TRBV6-1 and J usage is TRBJ1-5; TRBD1 agrees at 8 bases. The CDR3 is 13 residues long. Germline V CDR1 and CDR2: MNHNS, SASEGT. J gave up 7 bases and V 6 bases, and 5 bases lay outside the gene matches. The CDR3 region is CASSRGPEQPQHF. As DNA, the CDR3 is TGTGCCAGCAGCAGGGGGCCCGAACAGCCCCAGCATTTT.

This clonotype has at least ten counts. The CDR3 sequence: CSARDSGSPLHF. CDR3 DNA: TGCAGTGCTAGAGATTCGGGATCACCCCTCCACTTT. J is TRBJ1-6 and V is TRBV20-1, with no clear D. V shed 0 bases and J shed 10 bases, with 7 bases lying between them. CDR3 length: 12 amino acids. CDR1 and CDR2 (germline): DFQATT, SNEGSKA (reference sequence).

The chain couples TRBV20-1 to TRBJ2-1, with 8 bases fitting TRBD1. The ends lost 1 base at V and 0 bases at J; junction bases unmatched: 5. The CDR3 is 16 residues long. Germline CDR1 DFQATT, CDR2 SNEGSKA (reference sequence). The CDR3 bases are TGCAGTGCTAGAGGGGGTACAGGGGGCTCCTACAATGAGCAGTTCTTC. This translates into CSARGGTGGSYNEQFF.

This chain uses TRBV20-1 with TRBJ2-2; the match to TRBD2 covers 8 bases. Germline CDR1 and CDR2: DFQATT and SNEGSKA (reference sequence). J was trimmed by 7 bases and V by 3 bases; bases with no gene match: 7. CDR3 length: 14 residues. CDR3 DNA: TGCAGTGCTAGCTCCGGGACTAGAGTCGGGGAGCTGTTTTTT. Translated, it gives CSASSGTRVGELFF.

This clonotype was counted ten times or more. The V gene is TRBV12-3 or TRBV12-4, the J gene TRBJ2-5; 9 positions agree with TRBD2. With 7 bases clipped from V and 5 bases from J, the junction kept 14 bases outside the gene matches. CDR3 length: 16 amino acids. The CDR3 coding sequence is TGTGCCAGCACCCGCTGGGGTAGCGGGAGTGGCGAGACCCAGTACTTC. Residues: CASTRWGSGSGETQYF.

This clonotype has at least ten counts. In nucleotides, the CDR3 is TGTGCCAGCTCCTTACAGGCCAGGCCGGATAATTCACCCCTCCACTTT. Translating it yields CASSLQARPDNSPLHF. The chain combines TRBV18 with TRBJ1-6, with a tentative D call TRBD1 (5 bases). Between the trimmed V and J ends, which lost 6 bases and 5 bases, there was a span of 17 bases. The length of the CDR3 is 16 residues. Germline CDR1 and CDR2: KGHSH and LQKENI.